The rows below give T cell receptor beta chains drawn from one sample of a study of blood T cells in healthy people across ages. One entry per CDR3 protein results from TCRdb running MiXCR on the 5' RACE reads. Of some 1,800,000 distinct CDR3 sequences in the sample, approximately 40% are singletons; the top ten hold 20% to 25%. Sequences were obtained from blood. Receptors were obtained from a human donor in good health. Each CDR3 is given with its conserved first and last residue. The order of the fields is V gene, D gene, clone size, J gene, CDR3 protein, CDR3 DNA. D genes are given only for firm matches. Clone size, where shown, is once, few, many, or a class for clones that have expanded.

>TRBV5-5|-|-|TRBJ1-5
CASSCYGGDQPQHF
TGTGCCAGCAGCTGCTACGGGGGCGATCAGCCCCAGCATTTT
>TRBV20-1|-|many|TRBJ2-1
CSASADISTSYNEQFF
TGCAGTGCGTCTGCGGACATATCGACCAGTTACAATGAGCAGTTCTTC
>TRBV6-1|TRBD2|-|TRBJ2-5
CASINTGSYTASGEQETQYF
TGTGCCAGCATCAATACTGGGTCCTATACAGCTAGCGGCGAACAAGAGACCCAGTACTTC
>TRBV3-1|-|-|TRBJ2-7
CASSPLGNAEQYF
TGTGCCAGCAGCCCCCTGGGAAATGCGGAGCAGTACTTC
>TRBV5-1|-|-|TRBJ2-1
CASSGGGFNEQFF
TGCGCCAGCAGTGGGGGGGGCTTCAATGAGCAGTTCTTC
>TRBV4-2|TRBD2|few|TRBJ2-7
CASSLRLAGGSSYEQYF
TGTGCCAGCAGCCTACGACTAGCGGGGGGATCCTCCTACGAGCAGTACTTC
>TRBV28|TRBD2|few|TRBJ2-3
CASSFGTSGGTGTQYF
TGTGCCAGCAGTTTCGGGACTAGCGGGGGTACTGGTACGCAGTATTTT
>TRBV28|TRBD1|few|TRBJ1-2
CASKFSDRDGGYTF
TGTGCCAGCAAGTTTTCCGACAGGGATGGTGGCTACACCTTC
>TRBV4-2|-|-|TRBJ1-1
CASSQKGTGPTEAFF
TGTGCCAGCAGCCAAAAGGGGACGGGTCCCACTGAAGCTTTCTTT
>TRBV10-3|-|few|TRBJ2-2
CAISGIQGNTGELFF
TGTGCCATCAGTGGGATACAGGGGAACACCGGGGAGCTGTTTTTT
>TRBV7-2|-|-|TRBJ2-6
CASSRDGSGANVRTF
TGTGCCAGCAGCCGAGACGGCTCTGGGGCCAACGTCCGGACTTTC
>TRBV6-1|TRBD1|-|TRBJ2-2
CASNPTGGDTGELFF
TGTGCCAGCAACCCGACAGGGGGAGACACCGGGGAGCTGTTTTTT
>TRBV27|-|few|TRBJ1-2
CASSSLSDSNYGYTF
TGTGCCAGCAGTTCCCTCTCGGACAGTAACTATGGCTACACCTTC
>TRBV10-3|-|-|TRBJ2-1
CAMRGTDSYNEQFF
TGTGCCATGCGAGGGACGGATTCCTACAATGAGCAGTTCTTC
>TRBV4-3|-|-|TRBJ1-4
CASSRLEGGEREKLFF
TGCGCCAGCAGCCGATTGGAAGGAGGGGAAAGGGAAAAACTGTTTTTT
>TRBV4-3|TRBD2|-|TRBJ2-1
CASSQVLAGRKDEQFF
TGCGCCAGCAGCCAAGTTTTAGCGGGGCGGAAGGATGAGCAGTTCTTC
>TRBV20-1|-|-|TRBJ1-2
CSAPLGGQGIYGYTF
TGCAGTGCCCCCCTGGGTGGGCAGGGGATATATGGCTACACCTTC
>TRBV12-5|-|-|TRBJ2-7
CASGPDGHYEQYF
TGTGCTAGTGGTCCAGACGGACACTACGAGCAGTACTTC
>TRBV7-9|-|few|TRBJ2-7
CASSSEDEQYF
TGTGCCAGCAGCTCAGAGGACGAGCAGTACTTC
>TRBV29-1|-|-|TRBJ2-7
CSVEPPGLEGNEQYF
TGCAGCGTTGAACCCCCCGGTTTGGAGGGTAACGAGCAGTACTTC
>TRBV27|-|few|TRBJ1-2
CASSVQGLYGYTF
TGTGCCAGCAGTGTTCAGGGGCTCTATGGCTACACCTTC
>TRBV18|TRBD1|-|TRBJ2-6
CASSRGQESSGANVLTF
TGTGCCAGCTCCCGTGGACAGGAAAGCTCTGGGGCCAACGTCCTGACTTTC
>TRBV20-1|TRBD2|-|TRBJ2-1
CSARSPGLAGGRGETQFF
TGCAGTGCTAGATCCCCCGGACTAGCGGGGGGGCGGGGGGAGACCCAGTTCTTC
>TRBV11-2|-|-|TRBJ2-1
CASSLQGLALNEQFF
TGTGCCAGCAGCTTACAGGGACTCGCTCTCAATGAGCAGTTCTTC
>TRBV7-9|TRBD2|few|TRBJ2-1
CASSSGNRGGQNEQFF
TGTGCCAGCAGTTCAGGGAACCGGGGGGGCCAAAATGAGCAGTTCTTC
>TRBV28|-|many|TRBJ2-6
CASSSRVRSGANVLTF
TGTGCCAGCAGCTCCCGAGTTAGGTCTGGGGCCAACGTCCTGACTTTC
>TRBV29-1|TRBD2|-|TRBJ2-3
CSVGAGLSRTDTQYF
TGCAGCGTTGGAGCGGGACTTTCTCGCACAGATACGCAGTATTTT
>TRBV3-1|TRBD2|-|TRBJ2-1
CASSQNLGGLGGRNEQFF
TGTGCCAGCAGCCAAAACCTCGGGGGACTAGGCGGGAGGAATGAGCAGTTCTTC
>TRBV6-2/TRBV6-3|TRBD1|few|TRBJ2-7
CASSYGTGKEQYF
TGTGCCAGCAGCTACGGGACAGGGAAGGAGCAGTACTTC
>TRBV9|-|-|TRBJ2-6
CASSEASSSGANVLTF
TGTGCCAGCAGCGAGGCCAGTTCTTCTGGGGCCAACGTCCTGACTTTC
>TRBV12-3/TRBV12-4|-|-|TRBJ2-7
CASSFRGDKQYF
TGTGCCAGCAGTTTTCGGGGGGACAAGCAGTACTTC
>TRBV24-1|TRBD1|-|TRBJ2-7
CATSDSRKAGGIEQYF
TGTGCCACCAGTGATTCTAGAAAGGCAGGGGGCATCGAGCAGTACTTC
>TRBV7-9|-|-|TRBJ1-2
CASSLKGGVQNYGYTF
TGTGCCAGCAGCTTAAAGGGGGGAGTCCAGAACTATGGCTACACCTTC